A selection of T cell receptor beta chains follows, all from one sample in a study of blood T cells in healthy people across ages. A single record per CDR3 protein comes from TCRdb applying MiXCR to the 5' RACE reads. This sample carries 1.5 million to 1.9 million distinct CDR3 sequences, 42% of them seen once, and the ten largest clones take about 3.8%. The sample taken for sequencing was blood. Every receptor here comes from a woman under 30 in good health. Both conserved end residues are part of each CDR3.

j_gene,v_gene,CDR3aa
TRBJ1-3,TRBV9,CASRSNPLSGNTIYF
TRBJ1-2,TRBV5-6,CASSLGRDRRFYGYTF
TRBJ1-4,TRBV3-1,CASSQGRSVRELFF
TRBJ2-7,TRBV6-2/TRBV6-3,CASRSKDRGLYEQYF
TRBJ1-5,TRBV5-1,CASSLKGQSNQPQHF
TRBJ2-3,TRBV6-2/TRBV6-3,CASSSFGYTDTQYF
TRBJ2-5,TRBV30,CAWRKVGISQETQYF
TRBJ2-7,TRBV7-2,CAGSLGRLAGTYEQYF
TRBJ2-7,TRBV5-1,CASSLAMASGLISEQYF
TRBJ1-2,TRBV9,CASSLAGTVGYGYTF
TRBJ2-7,TRBV4-3,CASSLLVSGTGSYEQYF
TRBJ2-7,TRBV4-1,CASSQAWGSSYEQYF
TRBJ1-1,TRBV25-1,CASSGRPSMNTEAFF
TRBJ2-1,TRBV4-3,CASSQAVLTAYNEQFF
TRBJ2-5,TRBV29-1,CSVEGLQQETQYF
TRBJ2-1,TRBV7-2,CASSVGLAAYNEQFF
TRBJ2-7,TRBV12-3/TRBV12-4,CASSVDRGSYEQYF
TRBJ1-2,TRBV29-1,CSGQGNYGYTF
TRBJ2-7,TRBV9,CASSVVPGSYEQYF
TRBJ2-7,TRBV27,CASSPTAVSYEQYF
TRBJ1-2,TRBV27,CASSGADNYGYTF
TRBJ1-2,TRBV12-3/TRBV12-4,CASSLVGTNGYTF
TRBJ2-7,TRBV20-1,CSASSGTASSYEQYF
TRBJ2-1,TRBV4-1,CASSQDPTPVYNEQFF
TRBJ2-7,TRBV20-1,CSALQGGSGTYEQYF
TRBJ2-1,TRBV7-9,CASSVGPQREQFF
TRBJ1-1,TRBV20-1,CSARDFQTGNTEAFF
TRBJ2-5,TRBV2,CASSPYGSWDEQYF
TRBJ2-3,TRBV6-1,CASSEVQGLTTDTQYF
TRBJ2-1,TRBV24-1,CATSVSASGEQFF